This T cell receptor (beta chain) derives from a study of blood T cells in healthy people across ages (dated by TCRdb to the mid-2010s). With respect to the entire study: Template switching captured roughly one uniquely barcoded TCR beta cDNA molecule per two T cells in model experiments. The donors were divided into four age groups: young (average about 15 years), middle-aged (roughly 40), aged (roughly 66) and long-lived (82). Two additional independent replicas of 1 million unique cDNA reads from the same blood draw were analyzed for two donors (one aged 18 to 30 and one aged 80 or older). Donors of different ages were randomly distributed across sequencing lanes to avoid experimental bias. Using deep sequencing normalized with unique cDNA molecular identifiers, the study measured how TCR beta repertoire diversity changes with age. The study at large found these results: Estimates of total diversity from one million sequenced T cells were regarded as lower bounds and underestimates. Observed TCR beta diversity per million T cells fell roughly linearly with age, and a significant reduction was already apparent by age around 40. Donor CMV infection status was unknown, potentially confounding age-related changes in expanded clonotypes. Conclusive comparison of naive and antigen-experienced compartments was prevented by the profiling of bulk unsorted PBMCs. Compared with the aged group, more naive CD4+ T cells, fewer expanded clones and increased TCR diversity were shown by the long-lived group, suggesting age selection. There was a strong correlation between observed TCR beta diversity and the percentage of naive T cells measured by flow cytometry.

The CDR3 sequence holds 14 residues, the cysteine and phenylalanine included. The DNA shown is the 42-base CDR3, in frame from base 1. CDR1 and CDR2 were assigned from the germline V gene as SGHRS and YFSETQ. The 40 or so donors, aged roughly 6 to 90 years, were systemically healthy Caucasian individuals from Russia. Each donor gave ten milliliters of peripheral blood, collected into EDTA-treated Vacutainer tubes. Ficoll-Paque density-gradient centrifugation was used to isolate PBMCs, with at least 6 million obtained per sample. Total RNA, at least 6 micrograms per sample, was extracted from PBMCs with Trizol reagent. The percentages of naive CD45RAhigh/CD27high T cells were determined by flow cytometry on a PBMC aliquot from every donor. The library was generated by 5' RACE. The sample was run on an Illumina HiSeq 2500. A second PCR of roughly 7 to 12 cycles was performed with a sample-barcoded 5' primer and a J-beta primer mix. A template-switch 5' adaptor carrying 12 random nucleotides introduced a unique molecular identifier onto each TCR beta cDNA molecule. Each sample yielded at least 2.5 million CDR3-containing paired-end reads. The Mint cDNA synthesis kit, primed by a TRBC-specific oligonucleotide, was used to synthesize first-strand cDNA from all RNA. After uracil-DNA glycosylase treatment, a first 18-cycle PCR used universal primers M1SS and BC2_uni_R on all cDNA. The authors' analysis ran thus. Each sample was normalized by randomly selecting 1 million high-quality reads, each carrying a distinct molecular identifier. Reads with shared molecular identifiers were discarded instead of being binned into consensus sequences. MiTCR, run with a Q25 quality threshold and the strictest error-elimination algorithm, handled CDR3 identification, clonotype clustering and error correction. Lower-bound total TCR beta diversity was estimated with a nonparametric unseen species model using Euler transformation. The public sequencing data were trimmed at Q25 with fastp and processed into clonotypes with MiXCR by TCRdb, which kept only in-frame beta chains. Rows merge per CDR3 protein into single entries with the most common DNA and genes. These V and J calls derive from TCRdb rather than the authors' analysis. Across this sample there are about 1.6 million distinct CDR3 sequences, with 34% seen only once. Of the sample, approximately 11% is held by the ten largest clones.

This clonotype was counted once. This receptor's antigen is unknown. No base quality values were provided; no much bigger clone lies one nucleotide off. Single-read evidence is weak. The specimen sequenced was blood. This receptor was obtained from a woman aged 25 to 45 in good health. This chain is built from TRBV5-1 and TRBJ2-5; 6 matching bases give a weak D call of TRBD1. Judging by the DNA end, TRBJ2-7 fits better; the J call may be wrong. At the DNA level, the sequence is TGCGCCAGCAGCTTCGAACAGGGCACGGTCGAGCAGTACTTC. This codes for CASSFEQGTVEQYF.